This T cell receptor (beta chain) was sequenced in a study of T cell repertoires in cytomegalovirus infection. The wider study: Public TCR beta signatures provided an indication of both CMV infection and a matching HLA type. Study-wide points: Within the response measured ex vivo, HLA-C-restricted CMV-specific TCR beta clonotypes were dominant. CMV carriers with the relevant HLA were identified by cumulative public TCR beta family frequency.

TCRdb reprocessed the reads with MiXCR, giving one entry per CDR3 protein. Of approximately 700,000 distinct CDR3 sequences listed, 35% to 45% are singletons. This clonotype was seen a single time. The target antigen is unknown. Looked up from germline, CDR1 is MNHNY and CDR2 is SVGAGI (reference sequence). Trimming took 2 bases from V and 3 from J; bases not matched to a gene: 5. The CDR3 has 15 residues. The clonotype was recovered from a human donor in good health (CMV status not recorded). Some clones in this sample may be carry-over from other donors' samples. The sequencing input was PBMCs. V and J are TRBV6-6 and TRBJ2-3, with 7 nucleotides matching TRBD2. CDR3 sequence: CASSYGRGVTDTQYF. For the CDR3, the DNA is TGTGCCAGCAGTTACGGTCGGGGGGTAACAGATACGCAGTATTTT.